This T cell receptor (beta chain) originates from a study of blood T cell repertoires in COVID-19. The overall study: T cells, B-cell-depleted T cells, or PBMCs supplied cDNA or gDNA.

In the original processing: Estimation of nucleated cell counts was performed using reference gene primer amplification. TCRdb's table, derived via immunoSEQ multiplex PCR, lists solely in-frame clones and lacks some. For V, J and clone size, that table is used; D and trimming come from the DNA. The table includes approximately 240,000 clones, just under 85% detected once. This CDR3 contains 17 residues. CDR1 and CDR2 (germline): SGHKS, YYEKEE (reference sequence). J gave up 1 base and V 3 bases, and 9 bases lay outside the gene matches. The receptor was derived from a woman in her sixties or seventies with active or convalescent COVID-19. Sequencing was done on a sample of peripheral blood. The chain joins TRBV5-5 to TRBJ2-7; 11 nucleotides agree with TRBD2. The CDR3: CASSSGLAEPESYEQYF. Here the CDR3 DNA reads TGTGCCAGCAGCTCGGGACTAGCGGAGCCGGAATCCTACGAGCAGTACTTC.